This T cell receptor beta chain was obtained from a study of T cell repertoires in cytomegalovirus infection. In the study overall: HLA-C-restricted CMV epitopes, recently identified, and well-studied HLA-B-restricted ones were used by the study.

TCRdb fed the reads into MiXCR, producing one record per CDR3 protein. This table has around 800,000 distinct CDR3 sequences, roughly 33% appearing once. In regard to this clonotype: The antigen remains undetermined.

The germline V gene encodes CDR1 MNHEY and CDR2 SVGAGI. The CDR3 runs 15 residues. Trimming removed 1 base from V and 1 base from J, with 9 bases in between. V usage is TRBV6-5 and J usage is TRBJ2-3; no clear D gene. The TCR comes from a human donor in good health (CMV status not recorded). Some clones in this sample may be carry-over from other donors' samples. The sequencing here drew on cultured CD8+ T cells from PBMCs, taken from culture after CMV antigen stimulation. DNA of the CDR3: TGTGCCAGCAGTTACTTAGGCTGGGGCACAGATACGCAGTATTTT. Translated: CASSYLGWGTDTQYF.